The 13 T cell receptor beta chains in this list originate from one sample, sequenced in a study of chemoradiotherapy in HPV16-positive cancers. The method was immunoSEQ multiplex PCR; TCRdb's version includes in-frame clones alone and lacks a portion of them. The sample lists 5,000 or so clones; approximately 90% were seen once. This specimen was tumor tissue, taken from a patient who underwent chemoradiotherapy. The receptors here all came from a human donor with HPV-associated anogenital cancer.

This chain links TRBV19 with TRBJ2-6; TRBD2 might be the D (5 bases). Trimming took off 6 bases at V and 4 bases at J, with 13 bases between the two ends. CDR1 and CDR2 from the germline V gene are LNHDA and SQIVND (reference sequence). This CDR3 contains 15 residues. For the CDR3, the DNA is TGTGCCAGTAGCTCGAGGGCGGAGGGGGCCAACGTCCTGACTTTC. It specifies CASSSRAEGANVLTF.

The chain links TRBV15 to TRBJ1-1; 7 nucleotides agree with TRBD1. V lost 1 base, J lost 1 base, and 3 bases stayed unmatched. The CDR3 contains 15 residues. Germline values: CDR1 LNHNV, CDR2 YYDKDF (reference sequence). CDR3 DNA: TGTGCCACCAGCAGAGCAGCAGGGGGGAACACTGAAGCTTTCTTT. Translation gives CATSRAAGGNTEAFF.

This sequence joins TRBV6-1 and TRBJ1-2, with 10 bases lining up with TRBD1. The V and J ends lost 4 bases and 7 bases, in that order; junction bases with no gene match: 6. The V gene's germline CDR1 is MNHNS and CDR2 SASEGT. CDR3 size: 14 residues. The CDR3 DNA sequence: TGTGCCAGCAGTGTGGACAGGGGGGGGAGTGGCTACACCTTC. Translating it yields CASSVDRGGSGYTF.

J is TRBJ2-7 and V is TRBV7-2; weak D call: TRBD1 (5 bases). This CDR3 region has 13 residues. Trimming cost V 6 bases and J 3 bases, with 12 bases left between them. The germline V gene encodes CDR1 SGHTA and CDR2 FQGNSA. CDR3 coding DNA: TGTGCCAGCAGTCTGGGGCCCCTCTACGAGCAGTACTTC. It is translated as CASSLGPLYEQYF. Together with reference TRBV7-2 and TRBJ2-7, the CDR3 gives the full variable domain: GAGVSQSPSNKVTEKGKDVELRCDPISGHTALYWYRQSLGQGLEFLIYFQGNSAPDKSGLPSDRFSAERTGGSVSTLTIQRTQQEDSAVYLCASSLGPLYEQYFGPGTRLTVT.

V is TRBV12-5 and J is TRBJ2-1, with 7 positions matching TRBD1. The CDR3 covers 14 residues. Germline CDR1 and CDR2: LGHNT and FRNRAP. Unmatched junction bases numbered 11, after V lost 8 bases and J lost 7 bases. The CDR3 DNA sequence: TGTGCTAGTCAGGGGGACAGAGAGGGGAATGAGCAGTTCTTC. Residues: CASQGDREGNEQFF.

The chain's CDR3 is CASNLVERDGQFF. In nucleotides, the CDR3 is TGTGCCAGCAATCTGGTAGAACGGGACGGTCAGTTCTTC. The V gene is TRBV5-5, the J gene TRBJ2-1; D is possibly TRBD1 or TRBD2 (5 bases each). CDR1 SGHKS and CDR2 YYEKEE come from the germline V gene (reference sequence). The V end lost 6 bases, the J end lost 13 bases, and 20 bases lay between the germline ends. CDR3 size: 13 residues.

V and J are TRBV7-6 and TRBJ1-1; D perhaps matches TRBD1 (5 bases). CDR1 and CDR2 from the germline V gene are SGHVS and FNYEAQ. This CDR3 comprises 13 residues. The germline V and J ends were trimmed by 3 bases and 7 bases, with 12 bases remaining between them. The CDR3, as DNA: TGTGCCAGCAGCTTTGGAGGGCAGGGTGAAGCTTTCTTT. Residues: CASSFGGQGEAFF.

The chain couples TRBV6-5 to TRBJ2-5; the match to TRBD1 covers 10 bases. Per germline, CDR1 MNHEY and CDR2 SVGAGI. With 7 bases clipped from V and 3 bases from J, the junction kept 8 bases outside the gene matches. This CDR3 has 15 amino acids. The CDR3 region has the DNA TGTGCCAGCACCTCAGGGGGGACAGGGGAAGAGACCCAGTACTTC. Protein sequence: CASTSGGTGEETQYF.

The rearrangement links TRBV11-2 to TRBJ1-1; D remains unclear. Germline V CDR1 and CDR2: SGHAT, FQNNGV. CDR3 length equals 15 residues. V lost 4 bases and J lost 0, with 12 bases in between. The CDR3: CASSSPDSMNTEAFF. In DNA, the CDR3 is TGTGCCAGCAGCTCCCCAGATTCTATGAACACTGAAGCTTTCTTT. The full variable domain, rest sourced from reference TRBV11-2 and TRBJ1-1, is EAGVAQSPRYKIIEKRQSVAFWCNPISGHATLYWYQQILGQGPKLLIQFQNNGVVDDSQLPKDRFSAERLKGVDSTLKIQPAKLEDSAVYLCASSSPDSMNTEAFFGQGTRLTVV.

The CDR3, as DNA: TGCGCCAGCAGCTCCGGGGGACAGGGGACTCTCCAAGAGACCCAGTACTTC. Its translation is CASSSGGQGTLQETQYF. V usage is TRBV5-1 and J usage is TRBJ2-5, with 10 bases aligning to TRBD1. The CDR3 runs to 17 residues. CDR1 is SGHRS, CDR2 YFSETQ, per germline. V lost 3 bases and J lost 1; bases outside the gene matches: 9. The full variable domain, its missing parts supplied by reference TRBV5-1 and TRBJ2-5, is KAGVTQTPRYLIKTRGQQVTLSCSPISGHRSVSWYQQTPGQGLQFLFEYFSETQRNKGNFPGRFSGRQFSNSRSEMNVSTLELGDSALYLCASSSGGQGTLQETQYFGPGTRLLVL.

The rearrangement uses TRBV7-2 and TRBJ2-2, with 7 bases aligning to TRBD1. The CDR3 sequence is 14 residues long. The V segment lost 5 bases and the J segment 5 bases; nucleotides outside the gene matches: 5. The germline V gene encodes CDR1 SGHTA and CDR2 FQGNSA. The DNA of the CDR3 is TGTGCCAGCAGCGGGACAGTTCAGACCGGGGAGCTGTTTTTT. Its translation: CASSGTVQTGELFF.

The chain recombines TRBV7-2 with TRBJ2-1; 8 bases match TRBD2. Germline trimming cut 4 bases from V and 5 bases from J; bases unmatched to any gene: 7. Germline V gene sequence: CDR1 SGHTA, CDR2 FQGNSA. CDR3 length: 15 residues. DNA of the CDR3: TGTGCCAGCAGCTCCAGCGGGAGAAGCCACAATGAGCAGTTCTTC. This codes for CASSSSGRSHNEQFF.

The rearrangement joins TRBV7-3 to TRBJ2-5, with D perhaps matching TRBD2 (5 bases). Germline CDR1 SGHTA, CDR2 FQGTGA. The ends were cut back, 2 bases at V and 4 bases at J, with 8 bases in the middle. The CDR3 has 13 amino acids. Here the CDR3 DNA reads TGTGCCAGCAGCTTACAACGGGGAGAGACCCAGTACTTC. Translating gives CASSLQRGETQYF.